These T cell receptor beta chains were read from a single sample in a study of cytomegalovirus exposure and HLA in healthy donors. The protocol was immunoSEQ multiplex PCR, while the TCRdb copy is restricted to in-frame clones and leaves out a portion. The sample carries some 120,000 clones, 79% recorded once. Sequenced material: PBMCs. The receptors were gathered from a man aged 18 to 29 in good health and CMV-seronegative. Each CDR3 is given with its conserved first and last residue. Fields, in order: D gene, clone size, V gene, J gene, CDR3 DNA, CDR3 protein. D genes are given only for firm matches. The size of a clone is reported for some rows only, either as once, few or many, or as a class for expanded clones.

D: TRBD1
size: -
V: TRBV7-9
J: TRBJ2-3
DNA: TGTGCCAGCGGACAGGGGTTCACAGATACGCAGTATTTT
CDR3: CASGQGFTDTQYF

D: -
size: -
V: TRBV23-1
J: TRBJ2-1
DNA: TGCGCCAGCAGTCGGAGGGGATACAATGAGCAGTTCTTC
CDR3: CASSRRGYNEQFF

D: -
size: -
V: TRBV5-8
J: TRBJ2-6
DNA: TGTGCCAGCAGCGAGCAGGGTTCCGGGGCCAACGTCCTGACTTTC
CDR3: CASSEQGSGANVLTF

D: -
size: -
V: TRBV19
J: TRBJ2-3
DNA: TGTGCCAGTAGGCCCCATGGGAGAGGGCGTGACACAGATACGCAGTATTTT
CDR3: CASRPHGRGRDTDTQYF

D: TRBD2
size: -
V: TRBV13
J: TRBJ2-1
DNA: TGTGCCAGCAGCACGTTGAGCGGGAGGGATCCGTCTGAGCAGTTCTTC
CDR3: CASSTLSGRDPSEQFF

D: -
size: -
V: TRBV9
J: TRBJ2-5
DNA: TGTGCCAGCAGCGTAGGGGGCAACCAAGAGACCCAGTACTTC
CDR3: CASSVGGNQETQYF

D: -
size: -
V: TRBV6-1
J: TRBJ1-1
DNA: TGTGCCAGCATGGTGGCCATAAGTAAGGCTTTCTTT
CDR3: CASMVAISKAFF

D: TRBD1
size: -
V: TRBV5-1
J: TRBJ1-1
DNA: TGCGCCAGCAGCTTGTACGGGGACAGCGACCCGAACACTGAAGCTTTCTTT
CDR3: CASSLYGDSDPNTEAFF

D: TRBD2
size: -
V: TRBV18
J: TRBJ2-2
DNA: TGTGCCAGCTCACCACCGGTTTCAGGCGGGAGGAGCACCGGGGAGCTGTTTTTT
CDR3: CASSPPVSGGRSTGELFF

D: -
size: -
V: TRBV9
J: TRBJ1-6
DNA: TGTGCCAGTTCCCCTACAGAGAATAATTCACCCCTCCACTTT
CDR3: CASSPTENNSPLHF

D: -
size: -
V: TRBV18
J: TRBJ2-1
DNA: TGTGCCAGCTCACCTAGCCTGGAGCGGAGCAATGAGCAGTTCTTC
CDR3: CASSPSLERSNEQFF

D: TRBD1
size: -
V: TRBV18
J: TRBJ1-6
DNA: TGTGCCAGCTCACCGGCCCCCCAGGGGGCCTATAATTCACCCCTCCACTTT
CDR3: CASSPAPQGAYNSPLHF

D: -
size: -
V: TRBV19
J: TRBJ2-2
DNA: TGTGCCAGTAGACTTTCTAGCTGGCAAAGGTCCGGGGAGCTGTTTTTT
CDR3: CASRLSSWQRSGELFF

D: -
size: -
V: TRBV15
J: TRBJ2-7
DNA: TGTGCCACCAGCACACAGGGTTACGAGCAGTACTTC
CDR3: CATSTQGYEQYF

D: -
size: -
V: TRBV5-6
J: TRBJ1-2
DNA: TGTGCCAGCAGCGATTTAACAGGGTCCGGCTACACCTTC
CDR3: CASSDLTGSGYTF

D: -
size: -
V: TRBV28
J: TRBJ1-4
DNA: TGTGCCAGCAGCTTATGGGCCCAGGGAATTAAAGAAAAACTGTTTTTT
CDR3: CASSLWAQGIKEKLFF

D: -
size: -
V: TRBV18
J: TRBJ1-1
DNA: TGTGCCAGCTCACAAGGAGAGACTGAAGCTTTCTTT
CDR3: CASSQGETEAFF

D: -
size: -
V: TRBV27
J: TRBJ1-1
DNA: TGTGCCAGCAGTTTATCGAATAAGCCTGAAGCTTTCTTT
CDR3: CASSLSNKPEAFF

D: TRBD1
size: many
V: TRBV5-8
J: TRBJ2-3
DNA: TGTGCCAGCAGCTTGGGACAGGGGTCAGATACGCAGTATTTT
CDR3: CASSLGQGSDTQYF

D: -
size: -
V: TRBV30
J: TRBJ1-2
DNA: TGTGCCTGGAGTGGTCCATTCGGCTACACCTTC
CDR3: CAWSGPFGYTF

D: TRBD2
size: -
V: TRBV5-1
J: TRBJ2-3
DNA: TGCGCCAGCAGCTTGGGAGCTAGCGGGAGCACAGATACGCAGTATTTT
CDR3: CASSLGASGSTDTQYF

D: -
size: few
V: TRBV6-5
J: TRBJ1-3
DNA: TGTGCCAGCAGTTACGCGGCAGACAGTGGAAACACCATATATTTT
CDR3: CASSYAADSGNTIYF

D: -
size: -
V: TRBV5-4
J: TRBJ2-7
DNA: TGTGCCAGCACACTACAGGGCTCCTACGAGCAGTACTTC
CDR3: CASTLQGSYEQYF

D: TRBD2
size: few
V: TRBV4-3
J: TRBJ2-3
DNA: TGCGCCAGCAGCCAAGATACGGGACTAGCGGGAGGGGATACGCAGTATTTT
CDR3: CASSQDTGLAGGDTQYF

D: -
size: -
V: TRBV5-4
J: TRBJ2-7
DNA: TGTGCCAGCAGCTTAGTTGCCGGCGAGCAGTACTTC
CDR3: CASSLVAGEQYF

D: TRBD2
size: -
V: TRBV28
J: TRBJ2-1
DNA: TGTGCCAGCAGTTTAGTCGGGAGGGCCGGGCAGTTCTTC
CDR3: CASSLVGRAGQFF

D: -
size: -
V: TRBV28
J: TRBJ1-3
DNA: TGTGCCAGCAGCTACGGAAACACCATATATTTT
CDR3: CASSYGNTIYF

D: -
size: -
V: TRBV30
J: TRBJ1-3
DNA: TGTGCCTGGAGTACAGGGTCTGGAAACACCATATATTTT
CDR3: CAWSTGSGNTIYF

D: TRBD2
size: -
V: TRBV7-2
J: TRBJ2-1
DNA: TGTGCCAGCAGCCCTAGACTAGCGGGAGGAAATGAGCAGTTCTTC
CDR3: CASSPRLAGGNEQFF

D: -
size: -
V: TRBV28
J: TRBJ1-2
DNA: TGTGCCAGCAGTTCTTCAGGGGAGACTAACTATGGCTACACCTTC
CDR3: CASSSSGETNYGYTF

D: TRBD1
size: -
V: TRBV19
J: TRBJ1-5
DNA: TGTGCCAGTAGTATAGTAGGTCAGGGGGCCTTAAGGCAGCCCCAGCATTTT
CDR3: CASSIVGQGALRQPQHF

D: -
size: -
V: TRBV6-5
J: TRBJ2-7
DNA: TGTGCCAGCAGTGGGTTAGCGGATACCTACGAGCAGTACTTC
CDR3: CASSGLADTYEQYF

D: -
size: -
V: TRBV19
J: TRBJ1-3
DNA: TGTGCCAGTAGTATCGCCAGTTCCTCTGGAAACACCATATATTTT
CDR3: CASSIASSSGNTIYF

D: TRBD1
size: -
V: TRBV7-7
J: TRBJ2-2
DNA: TGTGCTAGCAGCCCGCCGGACAGGGAGACTACCGGGGAGCTGTTTTTT
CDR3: CASSPPDRETTGELFF

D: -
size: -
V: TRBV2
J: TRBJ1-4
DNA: TGTGCCAGCACCGAAAGCAGGGGCTATACTAATGAAAAACTGTTTTTT
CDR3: CASTESRGYTNEKLFF

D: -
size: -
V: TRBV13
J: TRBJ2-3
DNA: TGTGCCAGCAGCTTAGTGGTAGCGGACGGTTCAGATACGCAGTATTTT
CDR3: CASSLVVADGSDTQYF

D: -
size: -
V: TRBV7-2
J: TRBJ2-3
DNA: TGTGCCAGCAGCGGCCCCCTGGGCACAGATACGCAGTATTTT
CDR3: CASSGPLGTDTQYF